One sample yielded the 26 T cell receptor beta chains listed below, sequenced in a study of beta chain features in type 1 diabetes. General study findings and limits: When Type 1 diabetes patients were examined, their TCRB CDR3s proved moderately but significantly shorter in all four CD4+ subsets.

cDNA synthesis used the whole RNA isolate, giving expressed TCRB sequences. Clones were read by immunoSEQ multiplex PCR, and TCRdb kept only the in-frame ones, dropping some. The repertoire holds about 160,000 clones, with 6.5% to 8.5% as singletons. The antigens of these receptors remain unknown. The source material was central memory CD4+ T cells from blood. The origin of the receptors is a woman younger than 30 with type 1 diabetes.

The chain couples TRBV7-3 to TRBJ2-1, with 8 positions matching TRBD2. Germline CDR1 is SGHTA and CDR2 is FQGTGA. V trimming: 2 bases; J trimming: 4 bases; junction bases outside the gene matches: 4. CDR3 length: 15 residues. CDR3 protein: CASSLQLAEYNEQFF. DNA for the CDR3: TGTGCCAGCAGCTTACAACTAGCGGAATACAATGAGCAGTTCTTC.

The chain carries TRBV6-6 and TRBJ1-2; a weak D match, TRBD1 (6 bases). With 5 bases removed from V and 7 bases from J, the gap between germline ends came to 17 bases. This CDR3 spans 14 amino acids. The germline V gene has CDR1 MNHNY and CDR2 SVGAGI (reference sequence). CDR3 sequence (DNA): TGTGCCAGCAGTAAACGGACAGCCCACAGTGGCTACACCTTC. Translating it yields CASSKRTAHSGYTF.

This clone has a handful of counts. The V and J genes are TRBV20-1 and TRBJ1-1; weak D call: TRBD1 (6 bases). Germline V gene lookup returns CDR1 DFQATT and CDR2 SNEGSKA (reference sequence). Trimming shortened V by 6 bases and J by 1 base, and 6 bases separated the two germline ends. This CDR3 spans 11 amino acids. CDR3 residues: CSAGGNTEAFF. CDR3 DNA: TGCAGTGCAGGGGGGAACACTGAAGCTTTCTTT.

This clone came up a few times. V usage is TRBV2 and J usage is TRBJ1-2; the D gene is possibly TRBD1 (6 bases). The CDR3 has 13 amino acids. Germline loops: CDR1 SNHLY, CDR2 FYNNEI. Trimming stripped 0 bases from V and 7 bases from J, with 9 bases between. The CDR3 here is CASSEATGGGYTF. The CDR3 region has the DNA TGTGCCAGCAGTGAAGCGACAGGTGGTGGCTACACCTTC.

This clone was observed a handful of times. The V call is TRBV5-1, the J call TRBJ2-1, with 11 bases lining up with TRBD2. The germline gives CDR1 SGHRS, CDR2 YFSETQ. The J segment lost 3 bases and the V segment lost 3 bases, leaving 5 bases of the junction unmatched. This CDR3 region has 16 residues. The CDR3 region is CASSSYSGGDYNEQFF. The CDR3 DNA follows: TGCGCCAGCAGCTCCTATAGCGGGGGGGACTACAATGAGCAGTTCTTC.

The rearrangement joins TRBV5-1 to TRBJ1-1; 9 nucleotides agree with TRBD1. Losses at the gene ends were 7 bases for V and 5 bases for J; bases not matched to a gene: 6. The CDR3 is 13 amino acids. Germline CDR1 is SGHRS and CDR2 is YFSETQ. The CDR3 here is CASGYGQGTEAFF. Here the CDR3 DNA reads TGCGCCAGCGGGTACGGACAGGGGACTGAAGCTTTCTTT.

There are a few counts of this clone. The CDR3 protein is CASSRGVTNTGELFF. The CDR3 DNA sequence: TGCGCCAGCAGCCGTGGAGTTACAAACACCGGGGAGCTGTTTTTT. The rearrangement uses TRBV4-3 and TRBJ2-2; the D is unclear. Germline CDR1 is LGHNA and CDR2 is YSLEER. V dropped 4 bases and J dropped 2 bases, with 11 bases sitting between them. The CDR3 is 15 amino acids.

The table lists this clone with a few counts. The V call is TRBV7-9, the J call TRBJ1-5, with D possibly matching TRBD1 (5 bases). CDR3 size: 14 residues. V shed 4 bases and J shed 7 bases, with 14 bases lying between them. The germline CDR1 and CDR2 sequences are SEHNR and FQNEAQ (reference sequence). The CDR3 sequence is CASSSLGGWQPQHF. The CDR3 DNA reads TGTGCCAGCAGCTCCCTGGGGGGATGGCAGCCCCAGCATTTT. The full variable domain, with the rest looked up from reference TRBV7-9 and TRBJ1-5, is DTGVSQNPRHKITKRGQNVTFRCDPISEHNRLYWYRQTLGQGPEFLTYFQNEAQLEKSRLLSDRFSAERPKGSFSTLEIQRTEQGDSAMYLCASSSLGGWQPQHFGDGTRLSIL.

In this sample, this clone turned up many times. The chain employs TRBV4-2 and TRBJ1-6; no reliable D call. This CDR3 has 13 residues. The germline CDR1 and CDR2 sequences are LGHNA and YNFKEQ. V lost 0 bases and J 9 bases, leaving 6 bases between the germline ends. Here the CDR3 reads CASSQDRSSPLHF. The CDR3 region has the DNA TGTGCCAGCAGCCAAGATCGGAGTTCACCCCTCCACTTT.

The CDR3 nucleotides are TGTGCCAGCAGCGGGCCTTACCAAGAGACCCAGTACTTC. This encodes CASSGPYQETQYF. The chain couples TRBV11-2 to TRBJ2-5, with D unclear. Trimming took off 5 bases at V and 0 bases at J, with 7 bases between the two ends. Germline V gene lookup returns CDR1 SGHAT and CDR2 FQNNGV. This CDR3 is built from 13 residues. The full variable domain, in which reference TRBV11-2 and TRBJ2-5 provide the parts outside the CDR3, is EAGVAQSPRYKIIEKRQSVAFWCNPISGHATLYWYQQILGQGPKLLIQFQNNGVVDDSQLPKDRFSAERLKGVDSTLKIQPAKLEDSAVYLCASSGPYQETQYFGPGTRLLVL.

This clone was recorded a few times. V is TRBV5-4 and J is TRBJ1-2, with D unclear. V lost 0 bases, J lost 7 bases, and 10 bases lay in between. Looked up from germline, CDR1 is SGHNT and CDR2 is YYREEE (reference sequence). The CDR3 extends over 13 amino acids. CDR3: CASSLVGSGGYTF. In nucleotides, the CDR3 is TGTGCCAGCAGCTTGGTGGGCTCCGGTGGCTACACCTTC.

This clone was counted only a few times. The V and J genes are TRBV29-1 and TRBJ1-1; 9 bases fit TRBD1. V lost 6 bases to trimming and J lost 2 bases; unmatched junction nucleotides: 7. The CDR3 loop spans 14 amino acids. CDR1 and CDR2 (germline): SQVTM, ANQGSEA. The CDR3 sequence: CSVSVQGANTEAFF. The CDR3 DNA reads as TGCAGCGTGTCCGTACAGGGGGCCAACACTGAAGCTTTCTTT.

This clone came up a few times. The chain joins TRBV6-5 to TRBJ1-5; 7 bases agree with TRBD1. V dropped 6 bases and J dropped 5; count of bases not matched to a gene: 7. The germline gives CDR1 MNHEY, CDR2 SVGAGI. The CDR3 extends over 14 amino acids. The CDR3 nucleotides are TGTGCCAGCAGAACAGGGGAATGGGATCAGCCCCAGCATTTT. Its protein product is CASRTGEWDQPQHF.

This clone turned up a few times. This chain uses TRBV7-2 with TRBJ2-7, with TRBD2 matching over 13 bases. The germline V gene has CDR1 SGHTA and CDR2 FQGNSA. There are 16 residues in the CDR3. V trimming: 4 bases; J trimming: 0 bases; junction bases outside the gene matches: 3. For the CDR3, the DNA is TGTGCCAGCAGCTCACTAGCGGGGGGGAGCTCCTACGAGCAGTACTTC. Residues: CASSSLAGGSSYEQYF.

This clone was observed a handful of times. V is TRBV27 and J is TRBJ1-1; a possible D gene is TRBD1 (5 bases). This CDR3 spans 13 amino acids. Trimming took off 5 bases at V and 1 base at J, with 8 bases between the two ends. Germline-derived CDR1 and CDR2 are MNHEY and SMNVEV (reference sequence). CDR3 nucleotides: TGTGCCAGCAGTGATGGACAGAACACTGAAGCTTTCTTT. This codes for CASSDGQNTEAFF.

This clone was recorded a few times. The V gene is TRBV10-3, the J gene TRBJ2-1, with TRBD2 matching 10 bases. Germline-derived CDR1 and CDR2 are ENHRY and SYGVKD. This CDR3 contains 16 residues. Trimming took 4 bases from V and 10 from J; bases not matched to a gene: 13. The CDR3 region is CAISAAEGLAGAEQFF. In DNA, the CDR3 is TGTGCCATCAGTGCTGCCGAGGGGCTAGCGGGAGCAGAGCAGTTCTTC.

J is TRBJ2-3 and V is TRBV9, with TRBD2 identical over 13 bases. CDR1 and CDR2 (germline): SGDLS, YYNGEE. The CDR3 sequence is 17 residues long. The junction had 5 bases not matched to a gene; V was cut back by 0 bases and J by 4 bases. The CDR3 DNA follows: TGTGCCAGCAGCGTAGGGACTAGCGGGGGCCCCGCAGATACGCAGTATTTT. As protein: CASSVGTSGGPADTQYF.

This clone was seen at least ten times. This rearrangement joins TRBV29-1 to TRBJ2-3; D unresolved. Germline CDR1 and CDR2: SQVTM and ANQGSEA. This CDR3 is built from 11 residues. V dropped 5 bases and J dropped 5 bases, with 8 bases sitting between them. The CDR3 nucleotides are TGCAGCGTTCGACCGGGAGATACGCAGTATTTT. This codes for CSVRPGDTQYF.

This clone was observed a few times. This sequence joins TRBV7-9 and TRBJ2-3; a weak D match, TRBD1 (8 bases). V lost 7 bases and J 5 bases, leaving 16 bases between the germline ends. The CDR3 spans 14 residues. Germline CDR1 reads SEHNR; CDR2 reads FQNEAQ (reference sequence). The CDR3 sequence is CASIRTGRGDTQYF. In nucleotides, the CDR3 is TGTGCCAGCATCAGGACAGGGAGGGGAGATACGCAGTATTTT. The whole variable domain, remainder taken from reference TRBV7-9 and TRBJ2-3, is DTGVSQNPRHKITKRGQNVTFRCDPISEHNRLYWYRQTLGQGPEFLTYFQNEAQLEKSRLLSDRFSAERPKGSFSTLEIQRTEQGDSAMYLCASIRTGRGDTQYFGPGTRLTVL.

This clone was picked up many times. The V call is TRBV29-1, the J call TRBJ2-7; tentatively, D is TRBD2 (6 bases). Germline values: CDR1 SQVTM, CDR2 ANQGSEA. Trimming removed 4 bases at V and 6 bases at J, with 13 bases between. The length of the CDR3 is 12 residues. The CDR3: CSVAAGKREQYF. CDR3 sequence (DNA): TGCAGCGTTGCGGCGGGGAAACGCGAGCAGTACTTC.

The CDR3, as DNA: TGCGCCAGCAGCCGCAGGGACACCGCCACCTCTGGGGCCAACGTCCTGACTTTC. This encodes CASSRRDTATSGANVLTF. J is TRBJ2-6 and V is TRBV4-1; D is possibly TRBD1 (6 bases). Germline V lookup: CDR1 MGHRA, CDR2 YSYEKL. This CDR3 is 18 amino acids long. V was clipped by 4 bases and J by 0 bases, with 16 bases between them.

This clone was seen a few times. This chain connects TRBV7-9 to TRBJ2-5; the D is unclear. The length of the CDR3 is 13 residues. With 1 base removed from V and 3 bases from J, the gap between germline ends came to 6 bases. Germline CDR1 SEHNR, CDR2 FQNEAQ (reference sequence). The CDR3 protein is CASSLGSEETQYF. In DNA form, the CDR3 reads TGTGCCAGCAGCTTAGGGAGCGAAGAGACCCAGTACTTC.

This clone was observed at least ten times. Mismatch with germline at one junction end may stem from a read error. J is TRBJ2-5 and V is TRBV7-7, with 7 bases lining up with TRBD2. Germline CDR1 reads SSHAT; CDR2 reads FNYEAQ (reference sequence). There are 15 residues in the CDR3. The CDR3 loop is CASSSGRGVGGTQYF. CDR3 bases: TGTGCTAGCAGTTCCGGACGGGGGGTTGGCGGGACCCAGTACTTC.

This clone came up a few times. The rearrangement links TRBV14 to TRBJ1-4; D is unclear. Trimming took 0 bases from V and 4 from J, leaving 12 bases between them. CDR3 length: 16 amino acids. Germline V gives CDR1 SGHDN, CDR2 FVKESK. In DNA form, the CDR3 reads TGTGCCAGCAGCCAAGAAAGCGCTGCCCATAATGAAAAACTGTTTTTT. Amino acids: CASSQESAAHNEKLFF.

There are many counts of this clone. The chain employs TRBV10-3 and TRBJ1-6; no clear D gene. The V end was cut by 10 bases, the J end by 8 bases, with 9 bases between. The CDR3 loop spans 11 amino acids. Germline values: CDR1 ENHRY, CDR2 SYGVKD. The CDR3 spells CATGFDSPLHF. CDR3 in DNA: TGTGCCACCGGGTTTGATTCACCCCTCCACTTT.

This chain connects TRBV6-6 to TRBJ2-5, with a tentative D call TRBD1 (6 bases). This CDR3 region has 13 residues. Trimming removed 6 bases from V and 1 base from J, with 9 bases in between. Germline V CDR1 and CDR2: MNHNY, SVGAGI (reference sequence). DNA of the CDR3: TGTGCCAGCAGCACAGGGTCCCAAGAGACCCAGTACTTC. Translated: CASSTGSQETQYF.